Below are 20 T cell receptor beta chains sequenced from a single sample in a study of identical twins. TCRdb reanalysed the 5' RACE reads using MiXCR and keeps one entry per CDR3 protein. The sample has some 240,000 distinct CDR3 sequences, 10% to 13% seen once. Material: memory T cells sorted from blood. The receptors here all came from a man over 45 in good health.

There are a few counts of this clonotype. The rearrangement joins TRBV29-1 to TRBJ2-5; possible D gene TRBD1, 7 bases. CDR3 length: 13 residues. Per germline, CDR1 SQVTM and CDR2 ANQGSEA. The V end was cut by 7 bases, the J end by 5 bases, with 17 bases between. CDR3 sequence (DNA): TGCAGCGCGCGACAGGGAGGCGGCGAGACCCAGTACTTC. Its protein is CSARQGGGETQYF. Drawing the rest from reference TRBV29-1 and TRBJ2-5, the complete variable domain is SAVISQKPSRDICQRGTSLTIQCQVDSQVTMMFWYRQQPGQSLTLIATANQGSEATYESGFVIDKFPISRPNLTFSTLTVSNMSPEDSSIYLCSARQGGGETQYFGPGTRLLVL.

This clonotype was seen ten or more times. The chain has TRBV4-1 and TRBJ1-2; 7 bases map to TRBD1. There are 15 residues in the CDR3. Germline loops: CDR1 MGHRA, CDR2 YSYEKL. V shed 4 bases and J 5 bases; nucleotides not matched to a gene: 10. The CDR3 is CASSPPRQGGYGYTF. The DNA for the CDR3 is TGCGCCAGCAGCCCTCCCCGACAGGGCGGGTATGGCTACACCTTC.

This clonotype was observed many times. The rearrangement joins TRBV18 to TRBJ2-7; tentatively, D is TRBD2 (7 bases). The V gene lost 2 bases and the J gene lost 0 bases, with 8 bases spanning the gap. In germline, CDR1 is KGHSH, CDR2 LQKENI. This CDR3 comprises 14 residues. CDR3 amino acids: CASSPGGASYEQYF. CDR3 bases: TGTGCCAGCTCACCAGGGGGGGCCTCCTACGAGCAGTACTTC.

This clonotype has a handful of counts. V usage is TRBV7-2 and J usage is TRBJ2-7; D is possibly TRBD1 or TRBD2 (6 bases each). Germline V gene data show CDR1 as SGHTA and CDR2 as FQGNSA. The V end was cut by 4 bases, the J end by 5 bases, with 18 bases between. The CDR3 has 15 amino acids. CDR3 loop: CASSWDGGSGDEQYF. The CDR3 bases are TGTGCCAGCAGCTGGGACGGGGGCTCTGGGGACGAGCAGTACTTC.

This clonotype has a count of ten or more. The rearrangement links TRBV5-1 to TRBJ2-7; 8 bases agree with TRBD1. The ends lost 2 bases at V and 3 bases at J; junction bases unmatched: 16. This CDR3 is built from 18 residues. The germline V gene has CDR1 SGHRS and CDR2 YFSETQ. CDR3 residues: CASSLGQGANVNYYEQYF. Here the CDR3 DNA reads TGCGCCAGCAGCTTAGGTCAGGGGGCGAACGTCAACTACTACGAGCAGTACTTC.

The CDR3: CASSLVGYTSTDTQYF. The CDR3 DNA is TGTGCCAGCAGCTTAGTGGGGTACACCTCCACAGATACGCAGTATTTT. The rearrangement uses TRBV11-2 and TRBJ2-3, with D unresolved. This CDR3 is built from 16 residues. V lost 1 base and J lost 2, with 13 bases in between. Germline CDR1 reads SGHAT; CDR2 reads FQNNGV.

This clonotype was seen many times. The genes are TRBV7-2 and TRBJ2-2; TRBD1 matches at 7 bases. This CDR3 comprises 15 residues. The J segment lost 4 bases and the V segment lost 4 bases, leaving 6 bases of the junction unmatched. Germline V gene sequence: CDR1 SGHTA, CDR2 FQGNSA. The CDR3 DNA reads as TGTGCCAGCAGCTCGAGACAGGGCTCCACCGGGGAGCTGTTTTTT. It translates to CASSSRQGSTGELFF.

This clonotype was found a few times. The V and J genes are TRBV3-1 and TRBJ2-7, with D perhaps TRBD1 or TRBD2 (7 bases each). Per the germline V gene, CDR1 is LGHDT and CDR2 is YNNKEL (reference sequence). V lost 4 bases and J lost 4, with 20 bases in between. This CDR3 contains 16 residues. The CDR3 spells CASSLGGGGGSYEQYF. CDR3 sequence (DNA): TGTGCCAGCAGCCTCGGAGGAGGGGGCGGGAGTTACGAGCAGTACTTC.

This clonotype was seen repeatedly, ten times or more. The rearrangement links TRBV7-8 to TRBJ2-7, with TRBD2 matching over 8 bases. CDR3 length: 16 residues. V trimming: 1 base; J trimming: 0 bases; junction bases outside the gene matches: 5. The germline V gene has CDR1 SGHVS and CDR2 FQNEAQ. CDR3 loop: CASSLVFSGSSYEQYF. CDR3 in DNA: TGTGCCAGCAGCTTAGTTTTCAGCGGGAGCTCCTACGAGCAGTACTTC.

The chain joins TRBV20-1 to TRBJ2-2, with 7 bases aligning to TRBD2. Germline-derived CDR1 and CDR2 are DFQATT and SNEGSKA (reference sequence). The CDR3 loop spans 15 amino acids. After removal of 1 base from V and 4 bases from J, the junction contained 6 bases not matched to a gene. CDR3 sequence: CSARVPSGFTGELFF. The CDR3 DNA sequence: TGCAGTGCTAGAGTTCCTAGCGGATTCACCGGGGAGCTGTTTTTT.

In this sample, this clonotype turned up a few times. CDR3 residues: CASSLSTGGSSYEQYF. In DNA form, the CDR3 reads TGTGCCAGCAGTTTAAGTACGGGGGGGAGCTCCTACGAGCAGTACTTC. The V gene is TRBV27, the J gene TRBJ2-7, with 8 bases aligning to TRBD2. The trim removed 2 bases at V and 0 bases at J, leaving 6 bases unmatched. CDR1 MNHEY and CDR2 SMNVEV come from the germline V gene (reference sequence). CDR3 size: 16 residues.

The gene calls are TRBV18 and TRBJ1-6; D is unresolved. The CDR3 contains 16 residues. Germline CDR1 KGHSH, CDR2 LQKENI. V lost 3 bases and J 5 bases, leaving 14 bases between the germline ends. The DNA of the CDR3 is TGTGCCAGCTCACCCTACGGGCCCCGGGATAATTCACCCCTCCACTTT. Translation gives CASSPYGPRDNSPLHF.

This clonotype was seen a few times. CDR3 sequence (DNA): TGTGCCACCAGCAGTCGCCGGGACCCAGATAGCAATCAGCCCCAGCATTTT. It encodes CATSSRRDPDSNQPQHF. The chain links TRBV15 to TRBJ1-5, with D maybe TRBD1 (5 bases). This CDR3 spans 17 amino acids. Germline V lookup: CDR1 LNHNV, CDR2 YYDKDF (reference sequence). V was cut by 3 bases and J by 0 bases, with 15 bases left in between.

This clonotype was seen repeatedly, ten times or more. J is TRBJ2-7 and V is TRBV4-1; TRBD2 might be the D (6 bases). Per germline, CDR1 MGHRA and CDR2 YSYEKL. The CDR3 is made up of 14 amino acids. The ends were cut back, 0 bases at V and 8 bases at J, with 14 bases in the middle. The CDR3 loop reads CASSQDGRLAKQYF. The CDR3 region has the DNA TGCGCCAGCAGCCAAGATGGTCGGCTAGCGAAGCAGTACTTC.

This clonotype showed up many times. V gene TRBV29-1 combines with J gene TRBJ2-7; D may be TRBD1 (6 bases). The CDR3 contains 14 residues. Per germline, CDR1 SQVTM and CDR2 ANQGSEA. Trimming took off 7 bases at V and 0 bases at J, with 16 bases between the two ends. The CDR3 DNA is TGCAGCGCCCGTAAGGACAGCACCTCCTACGAGCAGTACTTC. It codes for CSARKDSTSYEQYF.

As for this clonotype: The limits of the CDR3 on the DNA are not certain, so only TCRdb's listed CDR3 is given. The V and J genes are TRBV3-1 and TRBJ2-2; the table's D call, TRBD1, was not checked against the DNA. Counting both end residues, the CDR3 totals 16 amino acids. Germline V gene sequence: CDR1 LGHDT, CDR2 YNNKEL (reference sequence). CDR3 protein: CAGSQVTGATGELFFF.

This chain links TRBV3-1 with TRBJ1-2; D is undetermined. CDR3 length: 12 residues. Germline V CDR1 and CDR2: LGHDT, YNNKEL (reference sequence). Trimming removed 5 bases at V and 0 bases at J, with 4 bases between. As DNA, the CDR3 is TGTGCCAGCAGCAACCCTAACTATGGCTACACCTTC. This codes for CASSNPNYGYTF.

This clonotype was detected only a few times. V gene TRBV29-1 combines with J gene TRBJ2-7, with TRBD1 matching 10 bases. Germline V gene lookup returns CDR1 SQVTM and CDR2 ANQGSEA. After removal of 7 bases from V and 6 bases from J, the junction contained 6 bases not matched to a gene. The CDR3 contains 12 residues. The CDR3 DNA is TGCAGCGGGGGACAGGGGAACGGCGAGCAGTACTTC. Translated, it gives CSGGQGNGEQYF.

The sample holds a few counts of this clonotype. The chain carries TRBV7-2 and TRBJ1-4; 9 bases are shared with TRBD1. This CDR3 spans 16 amino acids. Germline V gene lookup returns CDR1 SGHTA and CDR2 FQGNSA. V lost 3 bases and J lost 8; bases outside the gene matches: 10. Here the CDR3 DNA reads TGTGCCAGCAGCTTGGGACAGGGAGGATTTGGGGAAAAACTGTTTTTT. It encodes CASSLGQGGFGEKLFF.

The chain links TRBV7-6 to TRBJ1-1, with D perhaps matching TRBD1 (6 bases). The CDR3 runs to 16 residues. Trimming left V 8 bases short and J 1 base short, with 20 bases between. Germline-derived CDR1 and CDR2 are SGHVS and FNYEAQ. CDR3 loop: CASCAGGLVGNTEAFF. In nucleotides, the CDR3 is TGTGCCAGCTGCGCGGGGGGCCTTGTCGGGAACACTGAAGCTTTCTTT. Supplemented by reference TRBV7-6 and TRBJ1-1, the full variable domain reads GAGVSQSPRYKVTKRGQDVALRCDPISGHVSLYWYRQALGQGPEFLTYFNYEAQQDKSGLPNDRFSAERPEGSISTLTIQRTEQRDSAMYRCASCAGGLVGNTEAFFGQGTRLTVV.